A selection of T cell receptor beta chains follows, all from one sample in a study of regulatory T cells in long-lasting Graves disease. MiXCR, applied by TCRdb to the multiplex PCR reads, yields one record per CDR3 protein. The sample lists 600,000 to 650,000 distinct CDR3 sequences, 15% to 20% occurring once. These sequences were also reported in another study, on T cells in Graves' hyperthyroidism and ophthalmopathy.

The material sequenced was peripheral blood mononuclear cells (PBMCs), taken at new diagnosis, from a patient treated with antithyroid drugs. The receptors stem from a woman in her twenties or thirties with Graves disease. Each CDR3 is given with its conserved first and last residue. A D gene is named only where the DNA matches it firmly. A clone size is listed for some rows: how often the clone was seen (once, few, many), or a class if it is expanded.

d_call j_call clone_size v_call cdr3_aa cdr3_nt
NA TRBJ2-2 few TRBV3-1 CASSRVGGTGELFF TGTGCCAGCAGCCGCGTTGGGGGCACCGGGGAGCTGTTTTTT
NA TRBJ2-2 NA TRBV20-1 CSARVGSTGELLF TGCAGTGCCAGAGTGGGGTCCACCGGGGAGCTGCTTTTT
NA TRBJ2-1 NA TRBV6-2/TRBV6-3 CASSRTQNEQFF TGTGCCAGCTCACGTACCCAAAATGAGCAGTTCTTC
TRBD2 TRBJ2-1 NA TRBV6-1 CASSDLAGHNEQFF TGTGCCAGCAGCGATCTAGCGGGACACAATGAGCAGTTCTTC
NA TRBJ1-2 many TRBV10-3 CAISDKTAYGYTF TGTGCCATCAGTGACAAGACAGCCTATGGCTACACCTTC
NA TRBJ2-3 once TRBV18 CARSLRSLNDTQYF TGTGCCAGGTCACTCCGTTCCCTCAACGATACGCAGTATTTT
NA TRBJ2-7 NA TRBV18 CASSPVSSYEQYF TGTGCCAGCTCACCTGTGAGCTCCTACGAGCAGTACTTC
TRBD1 TRBJ1-2 NA TRBV6-1 CASNAGTGAGYTF TGTGCCAGCAACGCAGGGACAGGGGCTGGCTACACCTTC
NA TRBJ1-6 many TRBV28 CASRFEPSLFSPLHF TGTGCCAGCAGGTTCGAACCTTCCCTTTTTTCACCCCTCCACTTT
NA TRBJ2-7 many TRBV9 CASSVGGASEQYF TGTGCCAGCAGCGTAGGGGGGGCTAGCGAGCAGTACTTC
NA TRBJ1-1 many TRBV28 CASSYQRTEAFF TGTGCCAGCAGTTATCAGCGGACTGAAGCTTTCTTT
TRBD2 TRBJ2-1 many TRBV7-9 CASSLRAGDNEQFF TGTGCCAGCAGCTTAAGAGCGGGAGATAATGAGCAGTTCTTC
TRBD2 TRBJ2-7 NA TRBV19 CASSTWEGFYEQYF TGTGCCAGTAGTACGTGGGAGGGGTTCTACGAGCAGTACTTC
TRBD2 TRBJ2-1 few TRBV4-1 CASSQIRLAGVSEQFF TGCGCCAGCAGCCAGATACGACTAGCGGGAGTCTCTGAGCAGTTCTTC
NA TRBJ2-5 NA TRBV7-2 CASSLVKGVEETQYF TGTGCCAGCAGCTTAGTTAAAGGGGTTGAGGAGACCCAGTACTTC
TRBD1 TRBJ1-5 many TRBV20-1 CSATLDRVGTNQPQHF TGCAGTGCTACCTTGGACAGGGTCGGAACCAATCAGCCCCAGCATTTT
NA TRBJ2-3 few TRBV27 CASSFPPHPLNTDTQYF TGTGCCAGCAGTTTTCCTCCCCATCCACTAAACACAGATACGCAGTATTTT
TRBD2 TRBJ2-3 NA TRBV4-1 CASSSGVAGSPDTQYF TGCGCCAGCAGCTCCGGCGTAGCGGGGAGTCCGGATACGCAGTATTTT
TRBD2 TRBJ2-6 NA TRBV7-2 CASSLALAGATGANVLTF TGTGCCAGCAGCTTAGCACTAGCGGGAGCCACTGGGGCCAACGTCCTGACTTTC
NA TRBJ2-5 many TRBV11-3 CASSLMDDTQYF TGTGCCAGCAGCTTAATGGACGACACCCAGTACTTC
NA TRBJ2-7 many TRBV6-1 CASRGVSYEQYF TGTGCCAGCAGGGGGGTCTCCTACGAGCAGTACTTC
TRBD2 TRBJ2-1 NA TRBV5-4 CASSIAGGGDEQFF TGTGCCAGCAGTATAGCGGGAGGCGGGGATGAGCAGTTCTTC
TRBD2 TRBJ2-3 few TRBV25-1 CAIRPDWAGTIFTDTQYF TGTGCCATCCGTCCCGACTGGGCGGGGACTATCTTCACAGATACGCAGTATTTT
TRBD1 TRBJ2-5 NA TRBV6-2/TRBV6-3 CASRLRGETQYF TGTGCCAGCCGACTCAGGGGGGAGACCCAGTACTTC
NA TRBJ1-5 many TRBV28 CASSFDTIYSNQPQHF TGTGCCAGCAGTTTTGACACGATCTATAGCAATCAGCCCCAGCATTTT
NA TRBJ1-1 many TRBV6-1 CAIRLGMVSMNTEAFF TGTGCCATCCGTCTCGGAATGGTCAGTATGAACACTGAAGCTTTCTTT
NA TRBJ2-7 few TRBV12-3/TRBV12-4 CASQGNPYEQYF TGTGCCAGCCAGGGCAACCCCTACGAGCAGTACTTC
TRBD2 TRBJ2-3 NA TRBV7-9 CASSLSGNPTDTQYF TGTGCCAGCAGCCTTAGCGGGAATCCCACAGATACGCAGTATTTT
NA TRBJ2-1 NA TRBV5-6 CASSLAGGRQYNEQFF TGTGCCAGCAGCTTGGCCGGGGGGCGTCAATACAATGAGCAGTTCTTC
NA TRBJ1-3 many TRBV7-2 CASSLNREGAGNTIYF TGTGCCAGCAGCTTAAATCGCGAGGGAGCCGGAAACACCATATATTTT
NA TRBJ2-2 many TRBV6-5 CASSYPGGGYGELFF TGTGCCAGCAGTTACCCCGGAGGGGGCTACGGGGAGCTGTTTTTT
NA TRBJ2-3 NA TRBV11-2 CASSSFGDTQYF TGTGCCAGCAGCTCCTTTGGAGATACGCAGTATTTT
NA TRBJ2-7 many TRBV30 CAWSVSGVGYEQYF TGTGCCTGGAGTGTATCAGGGGTGGGCTACGAGCAGTACTTC
NA TRBJ2-7 many TRBV28 CASSKNAYEQYF TGTGCCAGCAGCAAAAACGCCTACGAGCAGTACTTC
NA TRBJ2-7 many TRBV2 CASTPTLREQYF TGTGCCAGCACTCCTACCCTTCGTGAGCAGTACTTC
NA TRBJ2-7 NA TRBV27 CASSLKDGSYEQYF TGTGCCAGCAGTCTGAAGGACGGCTCCTACGAGCAGTACTTC
TRBD1 TRBJ1-1 NA TRBV24-1 CAAGTDHEAFF TGTGCCGCTGGGACAGATCATGAAGCTTTCTTT
TRBD1 TRBJ2-1 many TRBV12-3/TRBV12-4 CASSFGDRTYNEQFF TGTGCCAGCAGTTTCGGGGACAGAACATACAATGAGCAGTTCTTC
NA TRBJ1-5 many TRBV6-2/TRBV6-3 CASSYLAENQPQHF TGTGCCAGCAGTTACTTAGCGGAGAATCAGCCCCAGCATTTT
NA TRBJ1-1 many TRBV20-1 CSAPPVLTEAFF TGCAGTGCACCCCCAGTGTTAACTGAAGCTTTCTTT
TRBD2 TRBJ2-1 many TRBV28 CASSLLSSSGLNEQFF TGTGCCAGCAGTTTACTTTCGTCTAGCGGACTCAATGAGCAGTTCTTC
TRBD2 TRBJ2-4 many TRBV7-8 CASSLLAGGAAKNIQYF TGTGCCAGCAGCTTACTAGCGGGAGGGGCAGCCAAAAACATTCAGTACTTC
NA TRBJ1-2 many TRBV6-1 CASTPISTAGYGYTF TGTGCCAGCACCCCGATCAGTACTGCGGGGTATGGCTACACCTTC